Sequencing of this T cell receptor (beta chain) was carried out in a study of T cells in narcolepsy. As for the study in general: Enrolled donors included narcolepsy type 1 or type 2 patients and healthy controls. Study-wide points: Blood of same and different patients, but not healthy controls, reportedly held recurring autoreactive clonotypes.

Measured with immunoSEQ multiplex PCR; TCRdb has only the in-frame clones, and not every one. This sample has 25,000 to 35,000 clones, with 79% found just once. The CDR3 has 14 amino acids. V dropped 5 bases and J dropped 6; count of bases not matched to a gene: 5. Germline loops: CDR1 MDHEN, CDR2 SYDVKM. Comment on this clone: Its antigen is as yet unknown.

The receptor was derived from a human donor in good health. The rearrangement uses TRBV28 and TRBJ1-5, with TRBD1 matching over 9 bases. Source material: memory (CD45RA-) CD4+ T cells from blood. CDR3 DNA: TGTGCCAGCAGTCTGGGGACAGGGTTTCAGCCCCAGCATTTT. This sequence encodes CASSLGTGFQPQHF.